These 9 T cell receptor beta chains were all obtained from the same sample, sequenced in a study of blood T cell repertoires in COVID-19. The assay was immunoSEQ multiplex PCR, and TCRdb's table has in-frame clones only and misses some. This table has 350,000 to 450,000 clones, approximately 91% appearing once. The sample consisted of PBMCs or T cells enriched from blood (not recorded which). The receptors were sampled from a woman aged 18-30 years who had been exposed to COVID-19.

This chain joins TRBV7-6 and TRBJ1-3, with 9 positions matching TRBD1. The CDR3 has 14 amino acids. The trim removed 9 bases at V and 2 bases at J, leaving 5 bases unmatched. The germline V gene has CDR1 SGHVS and CDR2 FNYEAQ. The CDR3 here is CASGTGIPGNTIYF. CDR3 DNA: TGTGCCAGTGGGACAGGGATTCCTGGAAACACCATATATTTT. Combining the CDR3 with reference TRBV7-6 and TRBJ1-3 gives the whole variable domain GAGVSQSPRYKVTKRGQDVALRCDPISGHVSLYWYRQALGQGPEFLTYFNYEAQQDKSGLPNDRFSAERPEGSISTLTIQRTEQRDSAMYRCASGTGIPGNTIYFGEGSWLTVV.

This clone was found once. This CDR3 is CASSPTGTRTGNTIYF. CDR3 DNA sequence: TGTGCCAGCAGCCCGACAGGGACTAGAACTGGAAACACCATATATTTT. The chain has TRBV28 and TRBJ1-3; TRBD1 agrees at 7 bases. V shed 6 bases and J 2 bases; nucleotides not matched to a gene: 10. The CDR3 extends over 16 amino acids. Germline CDR1 is MDHEN and CDR2 is SYDVKM. Supplemented by reference TRBV28 and TRBJ1-3, the full variable domain reads DVKVTQSSRYLVKRTGEKVFLECVQDMDHENMFWYRQDPGLGLRLIYFSYDVKMKEKGDIPEGYSVSREKKERFSLILESASTNQTSMYLCASSPTGTRTGNTIYFGEGSWLTVV.

The CDR3 sequence: CASSQEPRLDYGYTF. The DNA for the CDR3 is TGCGCCAGCAGCCAAGAACCCAGGTTAGACTATGGCTACACCTTC. V and J are TRBV4-1 and TRBJ1-2; D is ambiguous. The CDR3 is 15 amino acids. CDR1 and CDR2 (germline): MGHRA, YSYEKL. The ends were cut back, 0 bases at V and 3 bases at J, with 11 bases in the middle.

CDR3 region: CASSQEAPSTGELFF. The CDR3 bases are TGTGCCAGCAGCCAGGAGGCCCCGAGCACCGGGGAGCTGTTTTTT. The genes are TRBV3-1 (or the pseudogene TRBV3-2) and TRBJ2-2, with D possibly TRBD2 on 5 matching bases. The CDR3 sequence is 15 residues long. CDR1 and CDR2 (germline): LGHDT, YNNKEL (reference sequence). The germline V and J ends were trimmed by 3 bases and 4 bases, with 12 bases remaining between them.

This clone has more than one count but fewer than ten. The chain recombines TRBV29-1 with TRBJ2-3, with D tentatively TRBD2 (6 bases). Germline V lookup: CDR1 SQVTM, CDR2 ANQGSEA. V was cut by 7 bases and J by 2 bases, with 19 bases left in between. CDR3 length: 15 residues. CDR3 protein: CSAVPAGTATDTQYF. The DNA of the CDR3 is TGCAGCGCCGTACCGGCGGGGACCGCCACAGATACGCAGTATTTT.

As DNA, the CDR3 is TGTGCCTGCCCGGGGGGGTGGTGGGGTAATTCACCCCTCCACTTT. Its protein is CACPGGWWGNSPLHF. The chain recombines TRBV2 with TRBJ1-6, with D perhaps TRBD1 (5 bases). The germline gives CDR1 SNHLY, CDR2 FYNNEI. V was pared by 11 bases and J by 6 bases, with 20 bases between. The CDR3 is 15 amino acids.

The chain has TRBV28 and TRBJ1-1; possibly TRBD1 for D (5 bases). The CDR3 loop spans 11 amino acids. Germline V gene sequence: CDR1 MDHEN, CDR2 SYDVKM. V shed 8 bases and J shed 8 bases, with 12 bases lying between them. CDR3 sequence (DNA): TGTGCCAGCTTCAAAAGGGGCGAAGCTTTCTTT. It encodes CASFKRGEAFF.

The chain joins TRBV18 to TRBJ2-5; D is possibly TRBD1 (6 bases). Germline values: CDR1 KGHSH, CDR2 LQKENI. Between the trimmed V and J ends, which lost 2 bases and 5 bases, there was a span of 9 bases. The CDR3 covers 13 residues. Here the CDR3 DNA reads TGTGCCAGCTCACCATCGCAGGGGGAGACCCAGTACTTC. Protein product: CASSPSQGETQYF.

The chain employs TRBV19 and TRBJ1-2, with TRBD1 identical over 8 bases. The length of the CDR3 is 14 residues. V lost 3 bases to trimming and J lost 7 bases; unmatched junction nucleotides: 7. Germline lookup yields CDR1 LNHDA and CDR2 SQIVND (reference sequence). In nucleotides, the CDR3 is TGTGCCAGTAGTATGGGAGTGACAGGGGTTGGCTACACCTTC. This gives the protein CASSMGVTGVGYTF.